The rows below give T cell receptor beta chains drawn from one sample of a study of shared clonotypes between healthy human individuals. Sequenced by immunoSEQ multiplex PCR; TCRdb stores in-frame clones only, minus some. Of under 1,100,000 clones in the sample, approximately 68% were seen once. Source material: memory CD4+ T cells sorted from blood. Receptors originate from a man younger than 35 in good health. The CDR3 runs from the conserved cysteine through the conserved F or W. Fields, in order: J gene, V gene, clone size, D gene, CDR3 DNA, CDR3 protein. D genes are given only for firm matches. For some rows the clone size is stated as once, few or many, or as a class when expanded; others skip it.

>TRBJ2-7|TRBV11-2|-|TRBD2
TGTGCCAGCGGGACTACGCGGGGGGCCTACGAGCAGTACTTC
CASGTTRGAYEQYF
>TRBJ1-5|TRBV19|-|-
TGTGCCAGTATGGGGCGGGGTGGGGGTCAGCCCCAGCATTTT
CASMGRGGGQPQHF
>TRBJ2-4|TRBV5-3|few|-
TGTGCCAGAAGCTTACCGGGCGGCTCTTCAGGCGTAGCCAAAAACATTCAGTACTTC
CARSLPGGSSGVAKNIQYF
>TRBJ1-4|TRBV30|few|-
TGTGCCTGGAGTTGGGATCCAAATGAAAAACTGTTTTTT
CAWSWDPNEKLFF
>TRBJ2-3|TRBV7-9|-|TRBD2
TGTGCCAGCAGCCAAGATGGGGCTAGCGGGGGCGCAGATACGCAGTATTTT
CASSQDGASGGADTQYF
>TRBJ2-7|TRBV7-8|-|TRBD2
TGTGCCAGCAGCCCCGTAGCGGGAGGGCCTGCCTACGAGCAGTACTTC
CASSPVAGGPAYEQYF
>TRBJ2-6|TRBV4-1|-|-
TGCGCCAGCAGCCCCTCCTCGACCGCCTCCGGGGCCAACGTCCTGACTTTC
CASSPSSTASGANVLTF
>TRBJ2-5|TRBV10-3|-|TRBD2
TGTGCCATCAGTACCGGGACTAGCGGGGGGGCTTCTGTCCAAGAGACCCAGTACTTC
CAISTGTSGGASVQETQYF
>TRBJ2-4|TRBV28|-|-
TGTGCCAGCAGTTTAGGAGACATTCAGTACTTC
CASSLGDIQYF
>TRBJ2-3|TRBV4-1|-|-
TGCGCCAGCAGCCGAGTGTCAGATACGCAGTATTTT
CASSRVSDTQYF
>TRBJ2-3|TRBV11-2|few|TRBD2
TGTGCCAGCAGCTTTTCGGGGGGGGCCTATTTT
CASSFSGGAYF
>TRBJ2-1|TRBV5-1|-|TRBD2
TGCGCCAGCAGAATCTCTAGCGGGAATGAGCAGTTCTTC
CASRISSGNEQFF
>TRBJ1-6|TRBV25-1|-|-
TGTGCCAGCAGTAATACCGGGACCCCTAATTCACCCCTCCACTTT
CASSNTGTPNSPLHF
>TRBJ1-6|TRBV28|-|TRBD1
TGTGCCAGCAGTCGTAATACAGGGGGGAACAATTCACCCCTCCACTTT
CASSRNTGGNNSPLHF
>TRBJ2-5|TRBV4-1|-|TRBD2
TGCGCCAGCAGCCAAGTTAGCGGGAGCGGAGAGACCCAGTACTTC
CASSQVSGSGETQYF
>TRBJ1-4|TRBV6-5|-|TRBD1
TGTGCCAGCAGACCGACAGGGTACGGAGAAAAACTGTTTTTT
CASRPTGYGEKLFF
>TRBJ2-2|TRBV7-9|-|-
TGTGCCAGCAGCTTAAGGGGCCAAGACACCGGGGAGCTGTTTTTT
CASSLRGQDTGELFF
>TRBJ2-1|TRBV7-3|few|TRBD1
TGTGCCAGCAGTTATCAACCGGGACAGATGAATGAGCAGTTCTTC
CASSYQPGQMNEQFF
>TRBJ2-7|TRBV4-1|-|-
TGCGCCAGCAGCCAAGGTGAGACAGCCAGGGAGCAGTACTTC
CASSQGETAREQYF
>TRBJ1-1|TRBV6-5|-|-
TGTGCCAGCAGTGCAGGGCGGAGGGTGAACACTGAAGCTTTCTTT
CASSAGRRVNTEAFF
>TRBJ2-2|TRBV19|-|TRBD2
TGTGCCAGTAGTATAGAGGGACTAGCGACGAACACCGGGGAGCTGTTTTTT
CASSIEGLATNTGELFF
>TRBJ2-1|TRBV14|-|-
TGTGCCAGCAGCTCATATCAGGGCTCGCGAAACAATGAGCAGTTCTTC
CASSSYQGSRNNEQFF
>TRBJ1-5|TRBV6-5|-|-
TGTGCCAGCAGACCCGACAGTACCAATCAGCCCCAGCATTTT
CASRPDSTNQPQHF
>TRBJ2-1|TRBV12-5|-|TRBD2
TGTGCTAGTGGATTGAGCGGGGGCTACAATGAGCAGTTCTTC
CASGLSGGYNEQFF
>TRBJ1-1|TRBV4-2|-|TRBD1
TGTGCCAGCAGCCAAGGGGACAGGGGGGCCACTGAAGCTTTCTTT
CASSQGDRGATEAFF
>TRBJ1-2|TRBV30|-|-
TGTGCCTGGAGTGCACAACATAACTATGGCTACACCTTC
CAWSAQHNYGYTF
>TRBJ1-1|TRBV5-6|-|-
TGTGCCAGCAGCTTCGGATCGACGGTGAACACTGAAGCTTTCTTT
CASSFGSTVNTEAFF
>TRBJ2-5|TRBV5-1|-|TRBD1
TGCGCCAGCAGCTTGGCAGGGGGCCACGAGACCCAGTACTTC
CASSLAGGHETQYF
>TRBJ1-2|TRBV13|many|TRBD1
TGTGCCAGCAGCTTACAGGGGGCGCCGGGCTATGGCTACACCTTC
CASSLQGAPGYGYTF
>TRBJ2-3|TRBV7-9|-|-
TGTGCCAGCAGCTTTTCATTGTTTAGCACAGATACGCAGTATTTT
CASSFSLFSTDTQYF
>TRBJ1-6|TRBV9|-|-
TGTGCCAGCAGCGAAGAAGGGACCTATTCACCCCTCCACTTT
CASSEEGTYSPLHF
>TRBJ1-5|TRBV11-2|-|-
TGTGCCAGCAGCTTTGGGGTTAGTAGCAATCAGCCCCAGCATTTT
CASSFGVSSNQPQHF
>TRBJ2-5|TRBV7-2|once|TRBD1
TGTGCCAGCAGCCAGTCTAACAGGGGGCCCCAGGAGACCCAGTACTTC
CASSQSNRGPQETQYF
>TRBJ1-4|TRBV12-5|-|-
TGTGCTAGTGGTACGGACAGTCCTAATGAAAAACTGTTTTTT
CASGTDSPNEKLFF
>TRBJ2-5|TRBV30|-|-
TGTGCCTGGAGTCTGGGACTCAAGATAAAAGAGACCCAGTACTTC
CAWSLGLKIKETQYF
>TRBJ2-1|TRBV5-1|-|-
TGCGCCAGCAGCTTGACCCCCGGGAGCGATGAGCAGTTCTTC
CASSLTPGSDEQFF
>TRBJ1-5|TRBV19|-|-
TGTGCCTACCGACGACTGAAAAATCAGCCCCAGCATTTT
CAYRRLKNQPQHF
>TRBJ1-1|TRBV5-1|few|TRBD1
TGCGCCAGCAGCGAACAGACAGGGCGAACTGAAGCTTTCTTT
CASSEQTGRTEAFF
>TRBJ1-2|TRBV6-5|-|-
TGTGCCAGCAGTTACATTACGGGTACCGATGGCTACACCTTC
CASSYITGTDGYTF
>TRBJ2-5|TRBV15|few|-
TGTGCCACCAGCAGAGATCTGGGGCAGGGGCAGACCCAGTACTTC
CATSRDLGQGQTQYF
>TRBJ1-6|TRBV4-1|-|TRBD1
TGCGCCAGCAGCCAAGTGGACAGGGGCCCATATTATAATTCACCCCTCCACTTT
CASSQVDRGPYYNSPLHF
>TRBJ1-5|TRBV28|-|TRBD1
TGTGCCAGCAGTTTATACAGGGGGGATATTGGGAGCAATCAGCCCCAGCATTTT
CASSLYRGDIGSNQPQHF
>TRBJ2-1|TRBV7-9|-|TRBD2
TGTGCCAGCAGCTCCTACCTAGCGGGGGCGGATGAGCAGTTCTTC
CASSSYLAGADEQFF
>TRBJ2-1|TRBV4-3|many|-
TGCGCCAGCAGCCAAGACGCACTAGTGTACAATGAGCAGTTCTTC
CASSQDALVYNEQFF
>TRBJ2-3|TRBV29-1|-|-
TGCAGCGTTGTTTGGCCTAGCGGCACAGATACGCAGTATTTT
CSVVWPSGTDTQYF